A single sample is the source of the 9 T cell receptor beta chains below, sequenced in a study of cytomegalovirus exposure and HLA in healthy donors. Here immunoSEQ multiplex PCR was the method, and the copy in TCRdb shows in-frame clones only, minus some. The sample has roughly 71,000 clones; about 95% are singletons. Source material: PBMCs. The source of these receptors is a woman aged 18-29 years in good health and CMV-seronegative.

This clone was counted between two and nine times. The chain uses TRBV4-1 and TRBJ2-7; the match to TRBD2 covers 8 bases. V dropped 4 bases and J dropped 4; count of bases not matched to a gene: 9. Looked up from germline, CDR1 is MGHRA and CDR2 is YSYEKL. The CDR3 sequence is 15 residues long. CDR3 bases: TGCGCCAGCAGCCCGCAGGCGGGGGGCCTATACGAGCAGTACTTC. This sequence encodes CASSPQAGGLYEQYF.

The chain uses TRBV9 and TRBJ1-5; TRBD1 might be the D (6 bases). The CDR3 spans 13 residues. V was pared by 3 bases and J by 9 bases, with 13 bases between. Per germline, CDR1 SGDLS and CDR2 YYNGEE. In DNA, the CDR3 is TGTGCCAGCAGCGCAGAGGGGGGGAGGCCCCAGCATTTT. This encodes CASSAEGGRPQHF.

The rearrangement links TRBV7-8 to TRBJ2-7, with D maybe TRBD2 (6 bases). The CDR3 sequence is 16 residues long. Germline V gene sequence: CDR1 SGHVS, CDR2 FQNEAQ. Trimming took off 1 base at V and 0 bases at J, with 13 bases between the two ends. The CDR3 loop is CASSLELAALSYEQYF. The CDR3 DNA reads as TGTGCCAGCAGCTTAGAACTAGCAGCCCTCTCCTACGAGCAGTACTTC. Filled out from reference TRBV7-8 and TRBJ2-7, the complete variable domain reads GAGVSQSPRYKVAKRGQDVALRCDPISGHVSLFWYQQALGQGPEFLTYFQNEAQLDKSGLPSDRFFAERPEGSVSTLKIQRTQQEDSAVYLCASSLELAALSYEQYFGPGTRLTVT.

This clone showed up just once. This chain links TRBV5-8 with TRBJ2-3, with TRBD1 identical over 11 bases. V lost 3 bases to trimming and J lost 3 bases; unmatched junction nucleotides: 0. Germline loops: CDR1 SGHTS, CDR2 YDEGEE. The CDR3 runs to 14 residues. This CDR3 reads CASSWDRGTDTQYF. The CDR3 DNA follows: TGTGCCAGCAGCTGGGACAGGGGGACAGATACGCAGTATTTT.

CDR3 in amino acids: CASSLAGHRTLSGELFF. As DNA, the CDR3 is TGTGCCAGCAGCTTAGCCGGACATCGAACTCTCTCCGGGGAGCTGTTTTTT. J is TRBJ2-2 and V is TRBV7-9; maybe TRBD1 (5 bases). The germline V gene encodes CDR1 SEHNR and CDR2 FQNEAQ (reference sequence). CDR3 length equals 17 residues. V dropped 0 bases and J dropped 6 bases, with 17 bases sitting between them.

The chain couples TRBV11-3 to TRBJ1-5; possibly TRBD1 for D (5 bases). Germline values: CDR1 SGHNT, CDR2 YENEEA. The V end lost 3 bases, the J end lost 7 bases, and 19 bases lay between the germline ends. This CDR3 has 16 residues. The CDR3 nucleotides read TGTGCCAGCAGCTTTTATGGCAGGGTGGGCCCACAGCCCCAGCATTTT. This translates into CASSFYGRVGPQPQHF.

The CDR3 region is CASSLRSRREKLFF. Here the CDR3 DNA reads TGTGCCAGCAGTTTGAGGAGTAGAAGGGAAAAACTGTTTTTT. V gene TRBV28 combines with J gene TRBJ1-4; no definite D call. Germline V CDR1 and CDR2: MDHEN, SYDVKM. Trimming removed 3 bases at V and 8 bases at J, with 13 bases between. The CDR3 has 14 residues.

The rearrangement uses TRBV27 and TRBJ1-2; tentative D call: TRBD1 (6 bases). V lost 7 bases and J lost 2, with 14 bases in between. The CDR3 has 14 amino acids. Germline CDR1 MNHEY, CDR2 SMNVEV (reference sequence). This CDR3 is CASTRHQGNYGYTF. CDR3 nucleotide sequence: TGTGCCAGCACGCGACACCAGGGGAACTATGGCTACACCTTC.

The genes are TRBV7-2 and TRBJ2-7; TRBD1 aligns across 10 bases. This CDR3 spans 18 amino acids. V lost 5 bases and J lost 5; bases outside the gene matches: 18. The germline gives CDR1 SGHTA, CDR2 FQGNSA. CDR3 protein: CASSAWGGQGFSSHEQYF. The CDR3 coding sequence is TGTGCCAGCAGCGCATGGGGGGGACAGGGGTTCTCGTCCCACGAGCAGTACTTC.